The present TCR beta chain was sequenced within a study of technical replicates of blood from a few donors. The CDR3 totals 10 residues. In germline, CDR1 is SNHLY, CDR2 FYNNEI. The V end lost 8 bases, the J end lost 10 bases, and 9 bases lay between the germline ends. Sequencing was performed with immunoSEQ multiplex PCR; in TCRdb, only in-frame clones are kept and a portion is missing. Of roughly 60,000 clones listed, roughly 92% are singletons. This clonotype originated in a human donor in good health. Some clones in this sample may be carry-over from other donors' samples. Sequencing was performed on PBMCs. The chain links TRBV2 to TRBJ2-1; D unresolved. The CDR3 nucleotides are TGTGCCAGCCTCACCCGGGAGCAGTTCTTC. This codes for CASLTREQFF.